The 27 T cell receptor beta chains below all came from one sample that was sequenced in a study of blood T cell repertoires in COVID-19. Produced via immunoSEQ multiplex PCR; TCRdb's table is partial and in-frame only. The sample consists of about 58,000 clones, about 78% of them appearing once. The sequenced sample consisted of peripheral blood. These receptors were obtained from a human donor in a cohort sampled during active COVID-19.

The chain has TRBV6-5 and TRBJ1-5; 10 nucleotides line up with TRBD1. The germline V gene encodes CDR1 MNHEY and CDR2 SVGAGI. V shed 11 bases and J 7 bases; nucleotides not matched to a gene: 11. This CDR3 contains 14 residues. CDR3 coding DNA: TGTGCCGTTCGGGACAGGGGAAGGTCGCAGCCCCAGCATTTT. Translated: CAVRDRGRSQPQHF.

The chain combines TRBV18 with TRBJ2-3, with 13 bases that match TRBD2. V trimming: 4 bases; J trimming: 1 base; junction bases outside the gene matches: 8. Germline assignment: CDR1 KGHSH and CDR2 LQKENI. This CDR3 contains 18 residues. CDR3 region: CASSLDRTSGGRTDTQYF. DNA for the CDR3: TGTGCCAGCTCACTTGACCGGACTAGCGGGGGTCGCACAGATACGCAGTATTTT.

About this clone itself: This same CDR3 is encoded by further DNA sequences in the sample. The chain has TRBV29-1 and TRBJ1-2; D perhaps matches TRBD1 (5 bases). Germline V gene data show CDR1 as SQVTM and CDR2 as ANQGSEA. V was pared by 2 bases and J by 1 base, with 8 bases between. The length of the CDR3 is 13 residues. The CDR3: CSVENRSNYGYTF. CDR3 sequence (DNA): TGCAGCGTTGAAAACAGGAGTAACTATGGCTACACCTTC.

The V call is TRBV15, the J call TRBJ2-7; TRBD2 matches at 7 bases. The germline gives CDR1 LNHNV, CDR2 YYDKDF (reference sequence). This CDR3 region has 15 residues. With 3 bases clipped from V and 2 bases from J, the junction kept 7 bases outside the gene matches. This chain's CDR3 is CATSRALGLAYEQYF. The CDR3 bases are TGTGCCACCAGCAGGGCACTCGGACTAGCCTACGAGCAGTACTTC. The full variable domain, completed using reference TRBV15 and TRBJ2-7, is DAMVIQNPRYQVTQFGKPVTLSCSQTLNHNVMYWYQQKSSQAPKLLFHYYDKDFNNEADTPDNFQSRRPNTSFCFLDIRSPGLGDTAMYLCATSRALGLAYEQYFGPGTRLTVT.

This chain connects TRBV6-5 to TRBJ1-2; maybe TRBD1 (6 bases). Trimming removed 7 bases at V and 3 bases at J, with 15 bases between. The CDR3 runs 14 residues. Germline V gene lookup returns CDR1 MNHEY and CDR2 SVGAGI. The CDR3 sequence: CASTRGGAYYGYTF. In nucleotides, the CDR3 is TGTGCCAGCACCAGAGGGGGGGCTTACTATGGCTACACCTTC.

The chain joins TRBV3-1 (or the pseudogene TRBV3-2) to TRBJ2-7, with TRBD1 as a possible D gene (6 bases). Germline V gives CDR1 LGHDT, CDR2 YNNKEL (reference sequence). With 2 bases removed from V and 6 bases from J, the gap between germline ends came to 17 bases. The CDR3 runs 15 residues. The DNA for the CDR3 is TGTGCCAGCAGCCAACGGCCAGGGGTCCGGGTCGAGCAGTACTTC. It codes for CASSQRPGVRVEQYF.

J is TRBJ1-2 and V is TRBV21-1. TRBV21-1 is a recognized pseudogene. This CDR3 region has 12 residues. The chain's CDR3 is CASSKGSYGYTF. The CDR3 nucleotides are TGTGCCAGCAGCAAAGGTAGCTATGGCTACACCTTC.

The rearrangement joins TRBV5-5 to TRBJ1-2; D is undetermined. Germline assignment: CDR1 SGHKS and CDR2 YYEKEE (reference sequence). The CDR3 runs to 13 residues. V gave up 0 bases and J gave up 4 bases, with 7 bases separating them. In DNA, the CDR3 is TGTGCCAGCAGCTTGGGGGAGCGCTATGGCTACACCTTC. This encodes CASSLGERYGYTF.

The V and J genes are TRBV24-1 and TRBJ1-5, with 12 bases matching TRBD1. The CDR3 has 17 amino acids. J gave up 6 bases and V 3 bases, and 8 bases lay outside the gene matches. Per the germline V gene, CDR1 is KGHDR and CDR2 is SFDVKD. This chain's CDR3 is CATSDVPGQGAGQPQHF. The CDR3 nucleotides are TGTGCCACCAGTGATGTTCCGGGACAGGGGGCGGGTCAGCCCCAGCATTTT.

This clone appeared a single time. The genes are TRBV18 and TRBJ2-7; TRBD2 matches at 12 bases. The CDR3 totals 16 residues. V lost 6 bases and J lost 5; bases outside the gene matches: 11. Germline-derived CDR1 and CDR2 are KGHSH and LQKENI. As DNA, the CDR3 is TGTGCCAGCTCTCTCCGACTAGCGGGAGAAGGGGACGAGCAGTACTTC. Its translation: CASSLRLAGEGDEQYF. Based on the CDR3 plus reference TRBV18 and TRBJ2-7, the full variable domain is NAGVMQNPRHLVRRRGQEARLRCSPMKGHSHVYWYRQLPEEGLKFMVYLQKENIIDESGMPKERFSAEFPKEGPSILRIQQVVRGDSAAYFCASSLRLAGEGDEQYFGPGTRLTVT.

This clone was detected once. The J gene is TRBJ1-4, the V gene TRBV7-9; 9 positions agree with TRBD1. The CDR3 loop spans 13 amino acids. Germline V CDR1 and CDR2: SEHNR, FQNEAQ (reference sequence). V lost 4 bases and J lost 14; bases outside the gene matches: 8. CDR3 sequence: CASSSRDREWLFF. For the CDR3, the DNA is TGTGCCAGCAGCTCAAGGGACAGGGAATGGCTGTTTTTT.

The gene calls are TRBV28 and TRBJ2-7; 9 bases map to TRBD1. The ends lost 6 bases at V and 6 bases at J; junction bases unmatched: 3. Germline CDR1 and CDR2: MDHEN and SYDVKM. This CDR3 has 12 amino acids. CDR3 in amino acids: CASRRDRVEQYF. CDR3 coding DNA: TGTGCCAGCAGGCGGGACAGGGTCGAGCAGTACTTC.

The sample holds a few counts of this clone. The chain combines TRBV7-9 with TRBJ2-7; D is unclear. Germline-derived CDR1 and CDR2 are SEHNR and FQNEAQ (reference sequence). Trimming took 5 bases from V and 6 from J, leaving 14 bases between them. The CDR3 is 13 residues long. CDR3 DNA sequence: TGTGCCAGCAGCCCCGCCGTGAGGCCCGAGCAGTACTTC. Translating it yields CASSPAVRPEQYF.

The V and J genes are TRBV7-2 and TRBJ2-7; weak D call: TRBD2 (6 bases). Germline-derived CDR1 and CDR2 are SGHTA and FQGNSA. The CDR3 spans 15 residues. V was shortened by 0 bases and J by 7 bases, with 16 bases between the two germline ends. CDR3 residues: CASSLALTGVGEQYF. CDR3 in DNA: TGTGCCAGCAGCTTAGCGTTAACGGGAGTAGGGGAGCAGTACTTC.

This clone has only one observation. This rearrangement joins TRBV10-1 to TRBJ2-7; D is perhaps TRBD2 (5 bases). Germline V gene data show CDR1 as WNHNN and CDR2 as SYGVQD (reference sequence). The length of the CDR3 is 13 residues. V lost 2 bases, J lost 1 base, and 6 bases lay in between. CDR3 loop: CASSEGESYEQYF. In DNA, the CDR3 is TGCGCCAGCAGTGAGGGGGAGTCCTACGAGCAGTACTTC.

The gene calls are TRBV6-5 and TRBJ2-5; D is perhaps TRBD1 (7 bases). Trimming left V 4 bases short and J 6 bases short, with 15 bases between. The CDR3 consists of 14 residues. Looked up from germline, CDR1 is MNHEY and CDR2 is SVGAGI. The CDR3 DNA reads TGTGCCAGCAGTTTTGACAGGGCGGGAAAGACCCAGTACTTC. Its protein product is CASSFDRAGKTQYF.

The chain joins TRBV15 to TRBJ2-2; 11 bases fit TRBD2. The junction had 18 bases not matched to a gene; V was cut back by 3 bases and J by 3 bases. The CDR3 totals 21 residues. Germline V lookup: CDR1 LNHNV, CDR2 YYDKDF (reference sequence). CDR3 loop: CATSSGIFVTSGEEDTGELFF. Here the CDR3 DNA reads TGTGCCACCAGCAGTGGAATTTTCGTGACTAGCGGGGAGGAGGACACCGGGGAGCTGTTTTTT. Supplemented by reference TRBV15 and TRBJ2-2, the full variable domain reads DAMVIQNPRYQVTQFGKPVTLSCSQTLNHNVMYWYQQKSSQAPKLLFHYYDKDFNNEADTPDNFQSRRPNTSFCFLDIRSPGLGDTAMYLCATSSGIFVTSGEEDTGELFFGEGSRLTVL.

The chain has TRBV30 and TRBJ2-7; the D gene is possibly TRBD2 (5 bases). The CDR3 has 12 residues. Germline V lookup: CDR1 GTSNPN, CDR2 SVGIG (reference sequence). V was trimmed by 2 bases and J by 3 bases, leaving 8 bases between them. CDR3 region: CAWSPRDYEQYF. For the CDR3, the DNA is TGTGCCTGGAGTCCCCGGGACTACGAGCAGTACTTC.

The chain employs TRBV29-1 and TRBJ1-1; weak D call: TRBD1 (6 bases). Germline CDR1 is SQVTM and CDR2 is ANQGSEA. The CDR3 is 15 residues long. The V and J ends lost 3 bases and 5 bases respectively, with 19 bases between them. CDR3 sequence reads: CSVEGKGGRYTEAFF. CDR3 in DNA: TGCAGCGTTGAGGGCAAGGGGGGGAGATATACTGAAGCTTTCTTT.

This chain uses TRBV7-9 with TRBJ1-3, with D hard to call. The CDR3 extends over 15 amino acids. The V gene's germline CDR1 is SEHNR and CDR2 FQNEAQ (reference sequence). V lost 5 bases to trimming and J lost 0 bases, with 11 bases between them. CDR3 DNA sequence: TGTGCCAGCAGCCCCCCCGGGTCCTCTGGAAACACCATATATTTT. Translation gives CASSPPGSSGNTIYF.

The CDR3 nucleotides read TGTGCCAGCAGCGCCCGGGACAGGGGTTTATACAATGAGCAGTTCTTC. This sequence encodes CASSARDRGLYNEQFF. The V gene is TRBV9, the J gene TRBJ2-1, with 10 bases identical to TRBD1. CDR3 length equals 16 residues. The germline gives CDR1 SGDLS, CDR2 YYNGEE. V lost 3 bases, J lost 4 bases, and 7 bases stayed unmatched.

In this sample, this clone turned up a few times. This chain connects TRBV4-3 to TRBJ2-3; 8 bases fit TRBD2. In germline, CDR1 is LGHNA, CDR2 YSLEER. This CDR3 is built from 17 residues. Germline trimming cut 4 bases from V and 7 bases from J; bases unmatched to any gene: 16. The CDR3 region has the DNA TGCGCCAGCAGCCGCTACACTAGCGGTCTCAGAGGGTATACGCAGTATTTT. This codes for CASSRYTSGLRGYTQYF.

The rearrangement links TRBV7-8 to TRBJ2-3, with TRBD1 as a possible D gene (7 bases). In germline, CDR1 is SGHVS, CDR2 FQNEAQ. The germline V and J ends were trimmed by 5 bases and 2 bases, with 17 bases remaining between them. The CDR3 sequence is 16 residues long. CDR3 nucleotides: TGTGCCAGCAGCCGTCCGACAGGGAGGTCCACAGATACGCAGTATTTT. This translates into CASSRPTGRSTDTQYF. Using reference TRBV7-8 and TRBJ2-3 for the parts outside the CDR3, the full variable domain is GAGVSQSPRYKVAKRGQDVALRCDPISGHVSLFWYQQALGQGPEFLTYFQNEAQLDKSGLPSDRFFAERPEGSVSTLKIQRTQQEDSAVYLCASSRPTGRSTDTQYFGPGTRLTVL.

This clone was recorded a few times. This chain connects TRBV9 to TRBJ1-4, with D perhaps matching TRBD1 (6 bases). V was trimmed by 4 bases and J by 4 bases, leaving 14 bases between them. In germline, CDR1 is SGDLS, CDR2 YYNGEE. This CDR3 spans 15 amino acids. Here the CDR3 DNA reads TGTGCCAGCAGCCCCCGGGACAACAGTAATGAAAAACTGTTTTTT. Residues: CASSPRDNSNEKLFF.

The rearrangement links TRBV7-6 to TRBJ2-1; 9 bases are shared with TRBD2. The junction had 6 bases not matched to a gene; V was cut back by 1 base and J by 2 bases. The CDR3 runs 17 residues. Germline CDR1 is SGHVS and CDR2 is FNYEAQ. The CDR3 coding sequence is TGTGCCAGCAGCTTAGAGGCTCTAGCGGGGACCTACAATGAGCAGTTCTTC. Translation: CASSLEALAGTYNEQFF.

This chain uses TRBV6-2 or TRBV6-3 with TRBJ1-2; unclear D gene. Between the trimmed V and J ends, which lost 0 bases and 8 bases, there was a span of 16 bases. CDR3 length equals 15 residues. Germline loops: CDR1 MNHEY, CDR2 SVGEGT. CDR3 sequence: CASSYSVAALRGYTF. CDR3 nucleotide sequence: TGTGCCAGCAGTTACTCAGTTGCGGCGCTTAGGGGCTACACCTTC.

There are a few counts of this clone. One end of the junction varies from germline; a read error may be responsible. In nucleotides, the CDR3 is TGTGCCAGCAGCCTGCCGGGGACAGGCGGTTACGGGCAGTACTTC. The encoded protein is CASSLPGTGGYGQYF. V usage is TRBV7-9 and J usage is TRBJ2-7, with 8 bases that match TRBD1. The CDR3 length is 15 residues. The germline gives CDR1 SEHNR, CDR2 FQNEAQ (reference sequence).